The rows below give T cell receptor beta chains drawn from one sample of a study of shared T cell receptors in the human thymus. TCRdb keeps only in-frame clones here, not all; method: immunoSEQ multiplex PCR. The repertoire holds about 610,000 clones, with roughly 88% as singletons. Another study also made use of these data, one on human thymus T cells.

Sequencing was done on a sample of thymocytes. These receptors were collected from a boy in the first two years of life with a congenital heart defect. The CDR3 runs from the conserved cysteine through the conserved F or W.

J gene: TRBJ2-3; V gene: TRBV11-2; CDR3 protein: CASRQNEGLHESITDTQYF
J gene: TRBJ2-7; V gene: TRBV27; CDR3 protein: CASSFLSSGGSHEQYF
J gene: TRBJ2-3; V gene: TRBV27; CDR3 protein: CASSQRSSTDTQYF
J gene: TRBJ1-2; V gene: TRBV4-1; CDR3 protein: CASSAHRGQGTYGYTF
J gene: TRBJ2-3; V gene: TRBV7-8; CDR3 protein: CASSPSPSGRIDTQYF
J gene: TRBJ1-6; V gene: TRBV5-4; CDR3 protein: CASSAGTGVQNSPLHF
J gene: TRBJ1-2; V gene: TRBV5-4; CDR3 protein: CASSSGTGGDYGYTF
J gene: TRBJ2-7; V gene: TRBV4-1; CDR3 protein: CASSQAKLAGYVYEQYF
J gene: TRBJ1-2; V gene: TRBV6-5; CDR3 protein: CASSRTVSIYGYTF
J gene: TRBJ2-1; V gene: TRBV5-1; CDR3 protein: CASSSFGRERYNEQFF
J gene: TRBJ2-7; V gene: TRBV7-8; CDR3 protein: CASSLLETYEQYF
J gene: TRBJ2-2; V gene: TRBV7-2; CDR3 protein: CASSLWGRAGTGELFF
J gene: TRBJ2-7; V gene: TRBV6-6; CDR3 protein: CASSYSRSGLDYEQYF
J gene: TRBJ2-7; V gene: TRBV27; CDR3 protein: CASSPASRDSTYEQYF
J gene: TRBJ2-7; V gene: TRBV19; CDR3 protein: CASSIARDRQTYEQYF
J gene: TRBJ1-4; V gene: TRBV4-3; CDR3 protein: CASSQGACGEKLFF
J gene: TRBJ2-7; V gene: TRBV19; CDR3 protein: CASRPASGTPENEQYF
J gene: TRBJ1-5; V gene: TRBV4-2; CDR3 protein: CASSQGGTGGQPQHF
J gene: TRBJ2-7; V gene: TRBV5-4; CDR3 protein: CASSRGLAATSYEQYF
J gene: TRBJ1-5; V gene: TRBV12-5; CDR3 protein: CASGLGPQGENQPQHF
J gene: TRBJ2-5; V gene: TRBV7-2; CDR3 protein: CASSLARGQETQYF
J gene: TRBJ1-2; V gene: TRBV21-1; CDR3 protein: CASSETSTGKGDGYTF
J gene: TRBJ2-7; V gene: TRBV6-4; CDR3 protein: CASSVGTSGLYEQYF
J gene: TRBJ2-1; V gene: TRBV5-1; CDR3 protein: CASSLGGGTGNEQFF
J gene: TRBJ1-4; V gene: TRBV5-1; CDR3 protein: CASSSGTGGEKLFF
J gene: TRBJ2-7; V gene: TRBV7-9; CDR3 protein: CASSFDGSGQYF
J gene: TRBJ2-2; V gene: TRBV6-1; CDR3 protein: CASSEVVGLAGPTGELFF
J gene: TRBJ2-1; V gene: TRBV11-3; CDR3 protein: CASSQGQRGRDNEQFF
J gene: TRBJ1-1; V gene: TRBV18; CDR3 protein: CASSRRDRVNTEAFF
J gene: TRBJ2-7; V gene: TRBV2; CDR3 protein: CASTKDRFVTGRNREQYF
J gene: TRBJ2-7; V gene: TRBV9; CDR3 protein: CASSVAEGRHEQYF
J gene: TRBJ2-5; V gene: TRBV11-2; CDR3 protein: CASSWATQETQYF
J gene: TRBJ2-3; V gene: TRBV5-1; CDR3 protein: CASLLAEGTDTQYF
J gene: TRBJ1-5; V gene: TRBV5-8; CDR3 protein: CASSSGTGYDGYSNQPQHF
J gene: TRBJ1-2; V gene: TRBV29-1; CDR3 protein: CSVGQGARKGNF
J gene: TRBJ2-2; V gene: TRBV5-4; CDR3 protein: CASSLRRETYTGELFF
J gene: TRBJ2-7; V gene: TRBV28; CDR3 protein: CASSARTGGHEQYF
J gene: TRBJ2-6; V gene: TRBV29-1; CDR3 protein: CSVTGDPAGGANVLTF
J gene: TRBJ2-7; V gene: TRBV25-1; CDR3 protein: CASSAKGTGLSYEQYF
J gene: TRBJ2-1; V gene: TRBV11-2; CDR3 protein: CASSLAPPDRDVYNEQFF
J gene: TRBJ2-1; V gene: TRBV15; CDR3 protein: CATSRPPRGEQFF
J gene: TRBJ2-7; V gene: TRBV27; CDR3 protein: CASSLKMGQGSYEQYF
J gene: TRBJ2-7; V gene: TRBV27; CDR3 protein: CASSLSKGRDRETYEQYF
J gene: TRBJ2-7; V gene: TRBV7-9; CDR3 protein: CASSPGLAGGYEQYF
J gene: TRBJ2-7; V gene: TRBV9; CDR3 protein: CASSASGTGGFYEQYF
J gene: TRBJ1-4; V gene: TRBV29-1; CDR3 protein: CSVGTLRGGLGEKLFF